At least ten counts were recorded for the clone carrying this TCR beta chain. The sample belongs to a study of response to subunit inactivated influenza vaccine. Germline V gene data show CDR1 as MNHEY and CDR2 as SVGAGI. Unmatched junction bases numbered 7, after V lost 4 bases and J lost 1 base. This CDR3 comprises 16 residues. Each CDR3 protein gets one entry after TCRdb re-called the RT-PCR reads with MiXCR. The profile shows hundreds of thousands of distinct CDR3 sequences, 10% to 15% of them singletons. The chain couples TRBV6-5 to TRBJ2-7, with TRBD2 matching over 10 bases. This sequence was found in a man aged 45 to 65 who received an inactivated influenza vaccine. The source material was PBMCs from blood, sampled on the day of vaccination. For the CDR3, the DNA is TGTGCCAGCAGTTCTAGCGGGAGAAAATCGTCCTACGAGCAGTACTTC. It codes for CASSSSGRKSSYEQYF.